The present T cell receptor beta chain was sequenced within a study of T-cell reconstitution after alpha-beta-depleted transplantation in children. The study's findings and limits: Among T cells one year after transplant, newly produced cells accounted for most counts and diversity. Reportedly, only several hundred clones from non-depleted graft cells drove alpha-beta T-cell counts at about two months. The study traced high day-60 TCRbeta diversity in some patients to surviving recipient T cells and thymic progenitors.

The CDR3 runs 13 residues. Germline V gene sequence: CDR1 DFQATT, CDR2 SNEGSKA (reference sequence). V dropped 4 bases and J dropped 9 bases, with 16 bases sitting between them. Preparation of the TCRbeta library was carried out with unique molecular identifiers. Using its own MiXCR run on the PCR reads, TCRdb lists one record per CDR3 protein. The sample has some 830,000 distinct CDR3 sequences, about 15% seen once. Concerning this clonotype itself: Its target is not known.

The sequence was collected from a male patient younger than 18 who had a stem cell transplant for acute lymphoblastic leukemia, so the T cells may come from the graft donor. The input for sequencing was PBMCs, mostly from graft donor cells, taken 360 days after TCRalphabeta/CD19-depleted stem cell transplant. J is TRBJ1-5 and V is TRBV20-1; D may be TRBD1 (5 bases). CDR3 nucleotide sequence: TGCAGTGCTACCGGGTGGGGCATCTCGCCCCAGCATTTT. Its protein is CSATGWGISPQHF.